Listed here are 30 T cell receptor beta chains from one sample, sequenced in a study of blood T cell repertoires in COVID-19. Produced via immunoSEQ multiplex PCR; TCRdb's table is partial and in-frame only. The sample contains more than 60,000 clones, about 88% of which appear only once. Sequencing input: peripheral blood. The receptor source for this set is a woman aged 45 to 65 with active COVID-19.

This clone has only one observation. The V gene is TRBV2, the J gene TRBJ2-1, with D possibly TRBD2 on 5 matching bases. The CDR3 is 14 residues long. CDR1 and CDR2 (germline): SNHLY, FYNNEI. The V gene lost 3 bases and the J gene lost 4 bases, with 10 bases spanning the gap. The CDR3: CASSDKTGYNEQFF. DNA for the CDR3: TGTGCCAGCAGTGATAAGACGGGGTACAATGAGCAGTTCTTC.

This chain connects TRBV5-1 to TRBJ1-6; D may be TRBD1 (6 bases). This CDR3 spans 17 amino acids. Deletions cut 0 bases from V and 0 bases from J, with 10 bases between. Germline V gene sequence: CDR1 SGHRS, CDR2 YFSETQ. CDR3 in amino acids: CASSLAGQSSYNSPLHF. CDR3 DNA: TGCGCCAGCAGCTTGGCCGGACAGAGCTCCTATAATTCACCCCTCCACTTT.

This chain joins TRBV19 and TRBJ1-1, with 7 bases lining up with TRBD1. The CDR3 is 16 amino acids. V shed 5 bases and J 1 base; nucleotides not matched to a gene: 10. In germline, CDR1 is LNHDA, CDR2 SQIVND (reference sequence). In nucleotides, the CDR3 is TGTGCCAGTAGTTCGCACCGGGACAGCAGGAACACTGAAGCTTTCTTT. Encoded protein: CASSSHRDSRNTEAFF. Full variable domain (outside the CDR3, taken from reference TRBV19 and TRBJ1-1): DGGITQSPKYLFRKEGQNVTLSCEQNLNHDAMYWYRQDPGQGLRLIYYSQIVNDFQKGDIAEGYSVSREKKESFPLTVTSAQKNPTAFYLCASSSHRDSRNTEAFFGQGTRLTVV.

The J gene is TRBJ2-7, the V gene TRBV6-6; TRBD2 agrees at 8 bases. Unmatched junction bases numbered 6, after V lost 5 bases and J lost 0 bases. CDR3 size: 15 residues. Germline CDR1 and CDR2: MNHNY and SVGAGI (reference sequence). The CDR3, as DNA: TGTGCCAGCAGTGCGGGACTAGGCGCCTCCTACGAGCAGTACTTC. Translating it yields CASSAGLGASYEQYF.

The chain has TRBV28 and TRBJ2-7; TRBD2 agrees at 12 bases. Looked up from germline, CDR1 is MDHEN and CDR2 is SYDVKM. The CDR3 loop spans 15 amino acids. After removal of 3 bases from V and 4 bases from J, the junction contained 4 bases not matched to a gene. The CDR3 sequence: CASSLGGTSGYEQYF. The CDR3 coding sequence is TGTGCCAGCAGTTTGGGTGGGACTAGCGGGTACGAGCAGTACTTC.

The chain is built from TRBV23-1 and TRBJ1-4; TRBD1 matches 8 bases. TRBV23-1 belongs to the ORF category, with a function that is uncertain. The CDR3 has 18 residues. The V segment lost 6 bases and the J segment 4 bases; nucleotides outside the gene matches: 16. Here the CDR3 reads CASRGQGLVMFGNEKLFF. The CDR3 DNA reads as TGCGCCAGCAGAGGACAGGGCTTAGTGATGTTCGGTAATGAAAAACTGTTTTTT.

The rearrangement uses TRBV15 and TRBJ2-7; D might be TRBD2 (5 bases). This CDR3 spans 15 amino acids. Deletions cut 0 bases from V and 2 bases from J, with 11 bases between. Germline CDR1 and CDR2: LNHNV and YYDKDF (reference sequence). CDR3 protein: CATSRDRGSPYEQYF. CDR3 nucleotides: TGTGCCACCAGCAGAGACCGGGGATCACCCTACGAGCAGTACTTC.

The chain is built from TRBV10-3 and TRBJ2-2, with 7 nucleotides matching TRBD2. This CDR3 comprises 15 residues. V was pared by 6 bases and J by 3 bases, with 7 bases of the junction left unmatched. Per germline, CDR1 ENHRY and CDR2 SYGVKD. The CDR3 coding sequence is TGTGCCATCAGCGGGGTAGCGGGCGACACCGGGGAGCTGTTTTTT. It codes for CAISGVAGDTGELFF.

The J gene is TRBJ2-1, the V gene TRBV6-5; the match to TRBD1 covers 9 bases. Per the germline V gene, CDR1 is MNHEY and CDR2 is SVGAGI. After removal of 6 bases from V and 5 bases from J, the junction contained 5 bases not matched to a gene. The CDR3 runs 14 residues. CDR3 DNA: TGTGCCAGCAGGGCGGGACAGGGCCACAATGAGCAGTTCTTC. Protein sequence: CASRAGQGHNEQFF.

This clone was detected only a few times. The V gene is TRBV5-1, the J gene TRBJ2-1; TRBD2 is a possible D gene (7 bases). Germline loops: CDR1 SGHRS, CDR2 YFSETQ. V was trimmed by 3 bases and J by 2 bases, leaving 15 bases between them. The CDR3 runs to 16 residues. The DNA of the CDR3 is TGCGCCAGCAGCTGGGGGGGCCCGGGGGCCTACAATGAGCAGTTCTTC. Translating gives CASSWGGPGAYNEQFF.

The chain employs TRBV15 and TRBJ2-7; 14 bases map to TRBD2. V gave up 4 bases and J gave up 4 bases; unmatched junction bases: 3. The CDR3 is 15 amino acids. Germline CDR1 LNHNV, CDR2 YYDKDF (reference sequence). The CDR3: CATSKGTSGSYEQYF. CDR3 DNA: TGTGCCACCAGCAAAGGGACTAGCGGGAGTTACGAGCAGTACTTC.

The chain is built from TRBV19 and TRBJ2-3; tentative D call: TRBD2 (6 bases). This CDR3 comprises 12 residues. Between the trimmed V and J ends, which lost 7 bases and 4 bases, there was a span of 9 bases. CDR1 is LNHDA, CDR2 SQIVND, per germline (reference sequence). CDR3 nucleotide sequence: TGTGCCAGTACGGGCGGGGCAGATACGCAGTATTTT. Encoded protein: CASTGGADTQYF. Looking up the rest from reference TRBV19 and TRBJ2-3 gives the full variable domain: DGGITQSPKYLFRKEGQNVTLSCEQNLNHDAMYWYRQDPGQGLRLIYYSQIVNDFQKGDIAEGYSVSREKKESFPLTVTSAQKNPTAFYLCASTGGADTQYFGPGTRLTVL.

The chain recombines TRBV21-1 with TRBJ2-1; TRBD2, the D gene given by the table, was not confirmed from the DNA. TRBV21-1 is recorded as a pseudogene. The CDR3 has 17 amino acids. The CDR3 sequence: CASSKRASGNSPHEQFF. CDR3 coding DNA: TGTGCCAGCAGCAAGAGGGCTAGCGGGAATTCTCCCCATGAGCAGTTCTTC.

This chain joins TRBV21-1 and TRBJ1-2. TRBV21-1 is tagged as a pseudogene. The CDR3 consists of 16 residues. CDR3 sequence: CASSKYGKISQAGYTF. The CDR3 coding sequence is TGTGCCAGCAGCAAATACGGTAAGATCTCCCAGGCGGGGTACACCTTC.

The chain is built from TRBV6-6 and TRBJ2-1; the D gene is possibly TRBD2 (5 bases). The germline V gene has CDR1 MNHNY and CDR2 SVGAGI (reference sequence). The CDR3 is 17 amino acids. V shed 5 bases and J shed 6 bases, with 23 bases lying between them. The DNA of the CDR3 is TGTGCCAGCAGTCCAACGGACGACGGGGTTCAGCGCAATGAGCAGTTCTTC. Its translation is CASSPTDDGVQRNEQFF.

The V call is TRBV28, the J call TRBJ1-2; TRBD1 matches 7 bases. The CDR3 is made up of 15 amino acids. Germline CDR1 is MDHEN and CDR2 is SYDVKM. The ends lost 2 bases at V and 4 bases at J; junction bases unmatched: 7. The CDR3: CASSLRDRALYGYTF. CDR3 DNA sequence: TGTGCCAGCAGTTTAAGGGACAGAGCTCTCTATGGCTACACCTTC.

V and J are TRBV11-3 and TRBJ2-1; 8 positions agree with TRBD2. The CDR3 sequence is 18 residues long. Germline V CDR1 and CDR2: SGHNT, YENEEA. Trimming removed 5 bases from V and 0 bases from J; junction bases left unmatched: 12. The CDR3 DNA reads as TGTGCCAGCAGCCCCCTAGAGCGGGAGCTATCCTCCTACAATGAGCAGTTCTTC. Protein sequence: CASSPLERELSSYNEQFF.

Remarks on this clone: One end of the junction does not line up with germline, which may come from a read error. J is TRBJ2-5 and V is TRBV7-7, with 12 bases identical to TRBD2. This CDR3 has 18 amino acids. Germline V gene sequence: CDR1 SSHAT, CDR2 FNYEAQ (reference sequence). For the CDR3, the DNA is TGTGCTAGCAGCCACCTAGCGGGAGGGTTTTCGTACCAAGAGACCCAGTACTTC. As protein: CASSHLAGGFSYQETQYF.

This chain joins TRBV5-6 and TRBJ2-2, with 9 bases aligning to TRBD1. This CDR3 is 15 amino acids long. V gave up 0 bases and J gave up 6 bases; unmatched junction bases: 3. Per the germline V gene, CDR1 is SGHDT and CDR2 is YYEEEE. This CDR3 reads CASSLGDREAGELFF. CDR3 sequence (DNA): TGTGCCAGCAGCTTGGGGGACAGGGAGGCCGGGGAGCTGTTTTTT.

Of note for this clone: Other DNA sequences from this sample encode an identical CDR3 as well. The chain combines TRBV9 with TRBJ2-1; possible D gene TRBD2, 6 bases. The CDR3 is 15 residues long. The V end was cut by 2 bases, the J end by 4 bases, with 13 bases between. Looked up from germline, CDR1 is SGDLS and CDR2 is YYNGEE. For the CDR3, the DNA is TGTGCCAGCAGCGTGGGCCGGGAGTCATACAATGAGCAGTTCTTC. Amino acid sequence: CASSVGRESYNEQFF.

The rearrangement uses TRBV25-1 and TRBJ2-3; D is possibly TRBD1 (6 bases). The CDR3 extends over 15 amino acids. V was trimmed by 3 bases and J by 6 bases, leaving 16 bases between them. Germline assignment: CDR1 MGHDK and CDR2 SYGVNS. Here the CDR3 reads CASSDSRGLGDTQYF. Written as DNA, the CDR3 is TGTGCCAGCAGTGACTCCAGGGGTTTGGGGGATACGCAGTATTTT.

J is TRBJ1-5 and V is TRBV19, with no clear D. The CDR3 is 16 amino acids. Trimming pared 7 bases from V and 1 base from J, leaving 17 bases between. The germline CDR1 and CDR2 sequences are LNHDA and SQIVND (reference sequence). The CDR3 sequence: CASMKFWQTSNQPQHF. CDR3 bases: TGTGCCAGTATGAAATTTTGGCAGACAAGCAATCAGCCCCAGCATTTT.

Worth noting for this clone: An end of the junction differs from the germline gene, which may be a read error. The chain carries TRBV7-7 and TRBJ2-1, with 12 bases identical to TRBD2. This CDR3 has 17 residues. Germline assignment: CDR1 SSHAT and CDR2 FNYEAQ (reference sequence). The CDR3 is CASSLSLAGGPNREQFF. CDR3 in DNA: TGTGCTAGCAGCTTATCTCTAGCGGGAGGGCCTAATAGAGAGCAGTTCTTC.

This clone came up once. The DNA of the CDR3 is TGTGCCATCACTCCGGGTCTCGAAGGGGGTGAGCAGTTCTTC. This sequence encodes CAITPGLEGGEQFF. The chain employs TRBV10-3 and TRBJ2-1; maybe TRBD1 (6 bases). The CDR3 is 14 amino acids. Germline assignment: CDR1 ENHRY and CDR2 SYGVKD. V was pared by 7 bases and J by 9 bases, with 19 bases between.

The J gene is TRBJ2-5, the V gene TRBV5-1, with 14 bases identical to TRBD2. This CDR3 contains 20 residues. Germline CDR1 and CDR2: SGHRS and YFSETQ. V lost 3 bases, J lost 4 bases, and 17 bases stayed unmatched. CDR3 sequence reads: CASSSRPGLAGVGGGETQYF. CDR3 sequence (DNA): TGCGCCAGCAGCTCCCGGCCGGGACTAGCGGGAGTTGGAGGTGGAGAGACCCAGTACTTC. Looking up the rest from reference TRBV5-1 and TRBJ2-5 gives the full variable domain: KAGVTQTPRYLIKTRGQQVTLSCSPISGHRSVSWYQQTPGQGLQFLFEYFSETQRNKGNFPGRFSGRQFSNSRSEMNVSTLELGDSALYLCASSSRPGLAGVGGGETQYFGPGTRLLVL.

This clone was seen once. CDR3 nucleotides: TGTGCCAGCAGTTTGGACTACAACTCCGAGCAGTACTTC. This encodes CASSLDYNSEQYF. V usage is TRBV27 and J usage is TRBJ2-7; TRBD2 might be the D (6 bases). V was trimmed by 3 bases and J by 6 bases, leaving 12 bases between them. Per germline, CDR1 MNHEY and CDR2 SMNVEV (reference sequence). This CDR3 comprises 13 residues.

The rearrangement joins TRBV6-5 to TRBJ1-2; D possibly corresponds to TRBD1 (5 bases). Germline CDR1 reads MNHEY; CDR2 reads SVGAGI. Trimming shortened V by 6 bases and J by 1 base, and 15 bases separated the two germline ends. The CDR3 extends over 15 amino acids. The CDR3 nucleotides read TGTGCCAGCAGGGACGTCGGGGGGGGTAACTATGGCTACACCTTC. The encoded protein is CASRDVGGGNYGYTF.

The chain carries TRBV7-3 and TRBJ2-2; the D is unclear. The CDR3 contains 15 residues. V gave up 0 bases and J gave up 4 bases, with 9 bases separating them. Germline V gene lookup returns CDR1 SGHTA and CDR2 FQGTGA. Written as DNA, the CDR3 is TGTGCCAGCAGCTTAACGGCCCAATCCACCGGGGAGCTGTTTTTT. Its translation: CASSLTAQSTGELFF.

V and J are TRBV6-1 and TRBJ1-4, with D perhaps matching TRBD1 (5 bases). Germline V gene lookup returns CDR1 MNHNS and CDR2 SASEGT. The V and J ends lost 0 bases and 5 bases respectively, with 10 bases between them. The CDR3 is made up of 15 amino acids. CDR3 loop: CASSEAGGWNEKLFF. The CDR3 DNA sequence: TGTGCCAGCAGTGAAGCGGGGGGATGGAATGAAAAACTGTTTTTT.

The chain carries TRBV5-1 and TRBJ2-7, with 7 nucleotides matching TRBD1. The CDR3 sequence is 14 residues long. Trimming took 4 bases from V and 0 from J; bases not matched to a gene: 4. Germline assignment: CDR1 SGHRS and CDR2 YFSETQ. The CDR3 DNA is TGCGCCAGCAGCCCCGGACAGGTCTCCTACGAGCAGTACTTC. Translating gives CASSPGQVSYEQYF.